These 25 T cell receptor beta chains came from one sample sequenced in a study of T cell responses to AZD1222 COVID-19 vaccine (dated by TCRdb to the early 2020s). The time point label for this specimen denotes: baseline before first vaccination. The treatment or condition label here, explained by the study, means: meningococcal conjugate vaccine given as trial control. The library was made by the immunoSEQ multiplex PCR assay. TCRdb limited this immuneACCESS table to in-frame rearrangements with V and J called. A share of clones is missing; checked studies link under half to unresolved V genes, and the rest is unexplained. Across this sample there are tens of thousands of clones, with around nine tenths seen only once. The ten largest clones represent roughly 5% of the sample. Sample: peripheral blood, taken on day 0 of MenACWY control vaccination. These receptor sequences come from an adult in good health.

This sequence joins TRBV11-1 and TRBJ2-7, with 9 bases lining up with TRBD1. Per the germline V gene, CDR1 is SGHAT and CDR2 is FQDESV (reference sequence). The CDR3 runs 15 residues. The ends lost 6 bases at V and 3 bases at J; junction bases unmatched: 9. The CDR3 bases are TGTGCCAGCAGGTACCGGGACAGGGAATTCTACGAGCAGTACTTC. Amino acid sequence: CASRYRDREFYEQYF.

V usage is TRBV4-2 and J usage is TRBJ1-2; D is possibly TRBD1 (5 bases). The germline CDR1 and CDR2 sequences are LGHNA and YNFKEQ. The CDR3 is made up of 15 amino acids. Trimming removed 0 bases from V and 4 bases from J, with 12 bases in between. In nucleotides, the CDR3 is TGTGCCAGCAGCCAAGATACAGACAGCACCTATGGCTACACCTTC. It encodes CASSQDTDSTYGYTF.

This clone was recorded only once. The chain is built from TRBV7-9 and TRBJ2-7; no clear D gene. V lost 3 bases and J 4 bases, leaving 10 bases between the germline ends. The CDR3 contains 13 residues. Germline CDR1 SEHNR, CDR2 FQNEAQ (reference sequence). The CDR3 reads CASSFLAEYEQYF. CDR3 bases: TGTGCCAGCAGCTTCCTGGCAGAATACGAGCAGTACTTC.

V gene TRBV5-6 combines with J gene TRBJ1-4; TRBD1 agrees at 9 bases. Germline V gene lookup returns CDR1 SGHDT and CDR2 YYEEEE. Trimming took 4 bases from V and 10 from J; bases not matched to a gene: 11. This CDR3 has 15 residues. CDR3 residues: CASSLQSDRGGKLFF. DNA of the CDR3: TGTGCCAGCAGCCTGCAGTCGGACAGGGGTGGAAAACTGTTTTTT.

A few counts support this clone. The chain uses TRBV18 and TRBJ1-2; 7 bases align to TRBD1. Per germline, CDR1 KGHSH and CDR2 LQKENI. This CDR3 has 15 residues. Unmatched junction bases numbered 5, after V lost 4 bases and J lost 0 bases. The CDR3, as DNA: TGTGCCAGCTCACGGGACAGCCTAGCTAACTATGGCTACACCTTC. Translation gives CASSRDSLANYGYTF.

This chain links TRBV6-5 with TRBJ2-7; 9 positions match TRBD2. This CDR3 is built from 15 residues. Germline-derived CDR1 and CDR2 are MNHEY and SVGAGI. V dropped 6 bases and J dropped 5; count of bases not matched to a gene: 11. CDR3 DNA: TGTGCCAGCAGACGGACTAGCGACCTCAGGGACGAGCAGTACTTC. It is translated as CASRRTSDLRDEQYF.

The genes are TRBV2 and TRBJ1-5, with 10 bases matching TRBD1. Germline assignment: CDR1 SNHLY and CDR2 FYNNEI. Trimming took 6 bases from V and 6 from J; bases not matched to a gene: 5. The length of the CDR3 is 14 residues. For the CDR3, the DNA is TGTGCCAGCAGCCGGGACAGGGGTATTCAGCCCCAGCATTTT. This codes for CASSRDRGIQPQHF.

This clone was picked up one time. The chain links TRBV7-9 to TRBJ2-3; either TRBD1 or TRBD2 may supply D (5 bases each). Trimming shortened V by 5 bases and J by 2 bases, and 8 bases separated the two germline ends. This CDR3 has 13 amino acids. CDR1 SEHNR and CDR2 FQNEAQ come from the germline V gene (reference sequence). The CDR3 sequence is CASSIGTTDTQYF. For the CDR3, the DNA is TGTGCCAGCAGCATAGGGACCACAGATACGCAGTATTTT.

The genes are TRBV6-5 and TRBJ1-5, with unresolved D. V gave up 1 base and J gave up 0 bases, with 1 base separating them. The CDR3 is made up of 13 amino acids. Germline loops: CDR1 MNHEY, CDR2 SVGAGI. CDR3 bases: TGTGCCAGCAGTTACTATAGCAATCAGCCCCAGCATTTT. Amino acid sequence: CASSYYSNQPQHF.

This clone was found once. V usage is TRBV11-2 and J usage is TRBJ1-1, with D unresolved. The CDR3 loop spans 13 amino acids. Germline V gene lookup returns CDR1 SGHAT and CDR2 FQNNGV. The ends were cut back, 10 bases at V and 0 bases at J, with 12 bases in the middle. CDR3 region: CATRSTMNTEAFF. The DNA for the CDR3 is TGTGCCACCAGGAGTACAATGAACACTGAAGCTTTCTTT.

This chain links TRBV24-1 with TRBJ1-5, with 9 bases that match TRBD1. There are 16 residues in the CDR3. Trimming at V came to 4 bases and at J to 4 bases, leaving 7 bases not matched to a gene. Germline CDR1 and CDR2: KGHDR and SFDVKD. Written as DNA, the CDR3 is TGTGCCACCAGTGACGCCGGACAGGGGCCTAATCAGCCCCAGCATTTT. This gives the protein CATSDAGQGPNQPQHF.

The genes are TRBV5-1 and TRBJ2-7; D perhaps matches TRBD2 (5 bases). The CDR3 runs to 18 residues. Germline lookup yields CDR1 SGHRS and CDR2 YFSETQ. The germline V and J ends were trimmed by 2 bases and 0 bases, with 21 bases remaining between them. In DNA form, the CDR3 reads TGCGCCAGCAGCTTCGTCACTTTCACCCTGGGGAGCTCCTACGAGCAGTACTTC. Protein product: CASSFVTFTLGSSYEQYF.

The chain is built from TRBV5-1 and TRBJ2-3, with D maybe TRBD1 (6 bases). Per the germline V gene, CDR1 is SGHRS and CDR2 is YFSETQ. This CDR3 comprises 15 residues. V was cut by 5 bases and J by 2 bases, with 15 bases left in between. The CDR3 DNA is TGCGCCAGCAGGGTATCGGGACAACCCACAGATACGCAGTATTTT. The encoded protein is CASRVSGQPTDTQYF.

This clone was recorded once. V gene TRBV6-5 combines with J gene TRBJ2-1, with D possibly being TRBD2 (5 bases). The CDR3 totals 14 residues. Germline V gene data show CDR1 as MNHEY and CDR2 as SVGAGI. The V end was cut by 6 bases, the J end by 6 bases, with 15 bases between. The CDR3 nucleotides read TGTGCCAGCAGGCCACGGTGGGAGACCAATGAGCAGTTCTTC. It specifies CASRPRWETNEQFF.

V gene TRBV18 combines with J gene TRBJ1-2; perhaps TRBD1 as D (5 bases). CDR1 and CDR2 from the germline V gene are KGHSH and LQKENI. The CDR3 loop spans 15 amino acids. Trimming stripped 5 bases from V and 1 base from J, with 14 bases between. For the CDR3, the DNA is TGTGCCAGCTCATCCTCCGGGACCGGTAACTATGGCTACACCTTC. It encodes CASSSSGTGNYGYTF.

This clone was found a few times. The chain has TRBV6-4 and TRBJ2-1; 9 bases line up with TRBD1. Germline V gene data show CDR1 as MRHNA and CDR2 as SNTAGT. J gave up 6 bases and V 6 bases, and 9 bases lay outside the gene matches. CDR3 size: 15 residues. The DNA of the CDR3 is TGTGCCAGCAGCTCCGGGACAGGGCCGTCCAATGAGCAGTTCTTC. It encodes CASSSGTGPSNEQFF.

The rearrangement links TRBV7-8 to TRBJ1-2; 8 bases are a match to TRBD1. This CDR3 region has 15 residues. Unmatched junction bases numbered 10, after V lost 6 bases and J lost 4 bases. CDR1 SGHVS and CDR2 FQNEAQ come from the germline V gene. CDR3 DNA sequence: TGTGCCAGCAGTCGTGCGGGACAGGTGTCCTATGGCTACACCTTC. This translates into CASSRAGQVSYGYTF. The full variable domain, in which reference TRBV7-8 and TRBJ1-2 provide the parts outside the CDR3, is GAGVSQSPRYKVAKRGQDVALRCDPISGHVSLFWYQQALGQGPEFLTYFQNEAQLDKSGLPSDRFFAERPEGSVSTLKIQRTQQEDSAVYLCASSRAGQVSYGYTFGSGTRLTVV.

The CDR3 loop is CASSVDRAGEQFF. The CDR3 DNA reads TGTGCCAGCAGCGTTGACAGGGCAGGTGAGCAGTTCTTC. The chain joins TRBV5-4 to TRBJ2-1; 7 bases match TRBD1. This CDR3 has 13 amino acids. Germline V gene sequence: CDR1 SGHNT, CDR2 YYREEE (reference sequence). Trimming cost V 4 bases and J 9 bases; bases outside gene matches: 7.

This chain joins TRBV5-6 and TRBJ2-5, with TRBD2 identical over 7 bases. CDR3 length: 16 amino acids. CDR1 and CDR2 from the germline V gene are SGHDT and YYEEEE. V shed 5 bases and J 5 bases; nucleotides not matched to a gene: 15. The CDR3 loop reads CASRKGRTWGGETQYF. The CDR3 nucleotides are TGTGCCAGCAGAAAGGGACGGACCTGGGGAGGGGAGACCCAGTACTTC.

The chain employs TRBV3-1 (or the pseudogene TRBV3-2) and TRBJ1-1; D is possibly TRBD1 (6 bases). CDR3 length: 15 residues. Trimming took off 0 bases at V and 4 bases at J, with 12 bases between the two ends. Looked up from germline, CDR1 is LGHDT and CDR2 is YNNKEL (reference sequence). CDR3 sequence: CASSQEGGGGTEAFF. In DNA, the CDR3 is TGTGCCAGCAGCCAAGAGGGAGGGGGAGGCACTGAAGCTTTCTTT.

The rearrangement uses TRBV2 and TRBJ2-1, with 7 bases lining up with TRBD2. Trimming at V came to 8 bases and at J to 4 bases, leaving 8 bases not matched to a gene. The CDR3 is 14 residues long. The V gene's germline CDR1 is SNHLY and CDR2 FYNNEI. The CDR3 DNA reads TGTGCCAGCCTCCGGGACTACGGATACAATGAGCAGTTCTTC. Its protein product is CASLRDYGYNEQFF.

This chain joins TRBV13 and TRBJ2-7, with a weak D call TRBD1 (5 bases). V was clipped by 3 bases and J by 7 bases, with 16 bases between them. The CDR3 has 14 amino acids. Germline loops: CDR1 PRHDT, CDR2 FYEKMQ (reference sequence). The CDR3 DNA sequence: TGTGCCAGCAGCTTCTCTGGGGCTAGAAGGGAGCAGTACTTC. Its protein is CASSFSGARREQYF.

The chain is built from TRBV10-3 and TRBJ2-4, with D perhaps TRBD1 or TRBD2 (5 bases each). Trimming took 11 bases from V and 0 from J, leaving 17 bases between them. From germline, CDR1 is ENHRY and CDR2 SYGVKD. This CDR3 contains 15 residues. CDR3 nucleotides: TGTGCCCCCGAGGGGAAAACCTTAGCCAAAAACATTCAGTACTTC. Encoded protein: CAPEGKTLAKNIQYF.

V usage is TRBV5-1 and J usage is TRBJ1-3; D unclear. Per germline, CDR1 SGHRS and CDR2 YFSETQ. This CDR3 spans 14 amino acids. The V end was cut by 4 bases, the J end by 1 base, with 9 bases between. DNA for the CDR3: TGCGCCAGCAGCCCAGCGGGGTCTGGAAACACCATATATTTT. It specifies CASSPAGSGNTIYF.

The gene calls are TRBV2 and TRBJ1-1; TRBD1 matches 8 bases. V shed 7 bases and J 9 bases; nucleotides not matched to a gene: 10. CDR1 SNHLY and CDR2 FYNNEI come from the germline V gene. The CDR3 runs to 13 residues. In nucleotides, the CDR3 is TGTGCCAGCATCGATGAAGGGACAGGAAAAGCTTTCTTT. Translation gives CASIDEGTGKAFF.